This entry describes one T cell receptor (beta chain). Its binding antigen is unknown. No base-level quality is on record; no much larger clone is a single base apart. Per the publication, the time point label means: healthy volunteer bleed at 6 weeks. Unfractionated whole blood was collected in Tempus Blood RNA tubes, and total RNA was extracted from that blood. As TCR sequencing controls, several healthy volunteers were used, with blood taken at day 0, 2 weeks and 6 weeks. The data were taken from a study of human T cells and chemical hapten exposure (dated by TCRdb to the early 2020s). Regarding the research as a whole: Libraries were combined into a pool for sequencing, and differences in TCR yield between samples came mainly from small differences in library volumes within the pool. The study tracked peripheral blood TCR repertoire changes in vivo during primary and secondary sensitization to the hapten diphenylcyclopropenone (DPC) in alopecia patients. Each blood RNA sample was used to sequence both TCR alpha and TCR beta chains.

Counted from cysteine to phenylalanine, this CDR3 has 14 amino acids. CDR3 DNA only is kept here, 42 bases in frame from base 1. The germline V gene yields SGHVS for CDR1 and FQNEAQ for CDR2. At the junction V is shortened by 5 bases and J by 2 bases; bases outside the gene matches: 5. Paper-wide results and their limitations: Repeated subsampling changed both the strength of the expansion versus patch-test correlation and the threshold at which that correlation became significant. DPC sensitization did not change how many TCRs were above 1 in 1000 frequency, and no evidence was found of alterations in global repertoire structure.

Library preparation was by RACE. Sequencing relied on a NextSeq 500. During library preparation, unique molecular identifiers were attached to individual cDNA molecules so that TCRs could be counted quantitatively and reproducibly. In the source study's methods: Samples had a median of roughly 100,000 TCRs, with a range from roughly 20,000 to 690,600. V, J and CDR3 annotation of the TCR reads was performed with the Decombinator software suite. For PS versus PT1 abundance plots, all samples were subsampled to the same number of TCRs (28,000). Expanded TCRs were defined as absent before sensitization and observed at least eight times at the 2-week time point. TCRdb ran its own pipeline on the public reads, namely fastp trimming at Q25 and MiXCR clone calling, and kept in-frame beta chains. One record per CDR3 amino acid sequence lists the most common genes and DNA. The V and J calls follow TCRdb's processing rather than the paper's. The sample records approximately 79,000 distinct CDR3 sequences, about 8.7% of which are singletons. The ten largest clones represent over 1.5% of the sample.

The sequence was collected from a male donor in good health. Some clones in this sample may be carry-over from other donors' samples. The specimen was whole blood. The rearranged segments are TRBV7-8 and TRBJ1-1, and TRBD1 aligns with 7 junction nucleotides. The CDR3 region has the sequence CASSATGINTEAFF. The sequenced DNA: TGTGCCAGCAGCGCGACAGGGATAAACACTGAAGCTTTCTTT. Outside the CDR3, residues come from the reference TRBV7-8 and TRBJ1-1 proteins, so the full variable domain is: GAGVSQSPRYKVAKRGQDVALRCDPISGHVSLFWYQQALGQGPEFLTYFQNEAQLDKSGLPSDRFFAERPEGSVSTLKIQRTQQEDSAVYLCASSATGINTEAFFGQGTRLTVV.